This T cell receptor (beta chain) emerged from a study of T cells in Graves' hyperthyroidism and ophthalmopathy. Points from the study as a whole: Most thyroid clonotypes with frequency above 0.001 were detected in blood. Ophthalmopathy was distinguished from stable hyperthyroidism by 13 V-J signatures.

The germline V gene has CDR1 SGHRS and CDR2 YFSETQ. The CDR3 contains 14 residues. This clonotype was detected many times. Antigen: not known. An end of the junction does not agree with germline; a read error may underlie this. RNA transcripts gave rise to amplified TCR beta CDR3 regions. During a first-round RT-PCR of the TCR CDR3, the HTBI primer set was used. TCRdb redid the calling of the multiplex PCR reads with MiXCR, one entry per CDR3 protein. The repertoire holds around 190,000 distinct CDR3 sequences, with about 15% as singletons. This sequence was found in a woman in her fifties or sixties with Graves' hyperthyroidism. The chain carries TRBV5-1 and TRBJ1-1; D ambiguous. Sequencing was carried out using blood. The CDR3, as DNA: TGCGCCAGCAGCTTGGTACAGATGAACACTGAGGCTTTCTTT. Encoded protein: CASSLVQMNTEAFF.